The 23 T cell receptor beta chains listed next were all sequenced from one sample in a study of T-cell memory formation after mild COVID-19. A single record per CDR3 protein comes from TCRdb applying MiXCR to the 5' RACE reads. The table lists around 300,000 distinct CDR3 sequences, about an eighth of them singletons. Sample: PBMCs or a T cell subset sorted from them (not recorded which). The receptors were gathered from a man in his late teens or twenties who had mild COVID-19 (a few samples of this study predate the infection). Cell type and time point are not known.

The chain combines TRBV2 with TRBJ2-1, with D perhaps given as TRBD1 or TRBD2 (5 bases each). Germline V gene data show CDR1 as SNHLY and CDR2 as FYNNEI. Between the trimmed V and J ends, which lost 10 bases and 0 bases, there was a span of 13 bases. The CDR3 totals 14 residues. CDR3 bases: TGTGCCACCGCTGGGGGAAGCTCCTACAATGAGCAGTTCTTC. Encoded protein: CATAGGSSYNEQFF.

The chain recombines TRBV4-3 with TRBJ2-1; a possible D gene is TRBD2 (5 bases). Trimming removed 0 bases from V and 10 bases from J, with 16 bases in between. CDR3 length: 15 residues. Germline CDR1 LGHNA, CDR2 YSLEER. In DNA form, the CDR3 reads TGCGCCAGCAGCCAAGAGCCTGGACTCGCCACGGAGCAGTTCTTC. Amino acids: CASSQEPGLATEQFF.

The chain employs TRBV20-1 and TRBJ2-5; tentative D call: TRBD2 (7 bases). This CDR3 is built from 14 residues. V lost 1 base, J lost 4 bases, and 13 bases lay in between. CDR1 and CDR2 (germline): DFQATT, SNEGSKA (reference sequence). For the CDR3, the DNA is TGCAGTGCTAGAGTCTCGGGGGGCACAGAGACCCAGTACTTC. Protein: CSARVSGGTETQYF.

The DNA of the CDR3 is TGTGCCAGCAGTTACTCAGCGGGGCTAGGGGGCTACGAGCAGTACTTC. Translating gives CASSYSAGLGGYEQYF. The chain has TRBV6-5 and TRBJ2-7; D may be TRBD2 (7 bases). Germline V CDR1 and CDR2: MNHEY, SVGAGI. CDR3 length equals 16 residues. V was pared by 0 bases and J by 3 bases, with 15 bases between.

The table lists this clonotype with a few counts. V usage is TRBV7-6 and J usage is TRBJ2-2, with 10 positions matching TRBD1. Germline CDR1 and CDR2: SGHVS and FNYEAQ. The CDR3 has 15 residues. The V segment lost 5 bases and the J segment 10 bases; nucleotides outside the gene matches: 10. The CDR3 spells CASSPRTGGIVELFF. The CDR3 DNA reads TGTGCCAGCAGCCCTCGGACAGGGGGGATCGTGGAGCTGTTTTTT.

The CDR3, as DNA: TGTGCCAGCAGCCGGACTAGCGGGGTCGAACCAGATACGCAGTATTTT. As protein: CASSRTSGVEPDTQYF. The rearrangement joins TRBV11-2 to TRBJ2-3; 12 nucleotides line up with TRBD2. V trimming: 5 bases; J trimming: 4 bases; junction bases outside the gene matches: 7. Germline V gene lookup returns CDR1 SGHAT and CDR2 FQNNGV. The CDR3 runs to 16 residues.

This chain uses TRBV4-3 with TRBJ2-2, with D possibly matching TRBD1 (5 bases). Germline CDR1 is LGHNA and CDR2 is YSLEER. The CDR3 spans 16 residues. The ends were cut back, 3 bases at V and 2 bases at J, with 13 bases in the middle. CDR3 residues: CASSQRRQTNTGELFF. In nucleotides, the CDR3 is TGCGCCAGCAGCCAGCGAAGACAGACCAACACCGGGGAGCTGTTTTTT.

The chain links TRBV11-1 to TRBJ2-5; D is perhaps TRBD1 (5 bases). The CDR3 is 16 residues long. In germline, CDR1 is SGHAT, CDR2 FQDESV (reference sequence). The ends were cut back, 5 bases at V and 2 bases at J, with 18 bases in the middle. The CDR3 DNA follows: TGTGCCAGCAGCCCAGGACAACCCACTCAACAAGAGACCCAGTACTTC. This sequence encodes CASSPGQPTQQETQYF.

The chain uses TRBV6-2 or TRBV6-3 and TRBJ1-1; D unresolved. Per germline, CDR1 MNHEY and CDR2 SVGEGT. Between the trimmed V and J ends, which lost 6 bases and 9 bases, there was a span of 11 bases. This CDR3 is built from 11 residues. CDR3 sequence: CASRGYGQAFF. The CDR3, as DNA: TGTGCCAGCAGAGGGTACGGCCAAGCTTTCTTT.

The sample holds many counts of this clonotype. The genes are TRBV5-1 and TRBJ2-1; D remains unclear. Germline V CDR1 and CDR2: SGHRS, YFSETQ. V dropped 0 bases and J dropped 5 bases, with 12 bases sitting between them. This CDR3 has 15 amino acids. CDR3 bases: TGCGCCAGCAGCTTGGCAGTCCTAACAAACAATGAGCAGTTCTTC. It specifies CASSLAVLTNNEQFF.

This clonotype was found a few times. The rearrangement uses TRBV3-1 and TRBJ2-4, with D perhaps matching TRBD1 or TRBD2 (5 bases each). V dropped 4 bases and J dropped 1 base, with 20 bases sitting between them. Germline loops: CDR1 LGHDT, CDR2 YNNKEL (reference sequence). This CDR3 has 18 residues. CDR3 in DNA: TGTGCCAGCAGCCCGGCGTCGGACGGGACCATGGCCAAAAACATTCAGTACTTC. Its protein product is CASSPASDGTMAKNIQYF.

In this sample, this clonotype turned up a few times. CDR3 DNA: TGCGCCAGCAGCCAAGATGTGACAGGGTACACAGATACGCAGTATTTT. This gives the protein CASSQDVTGYTDTQYF. The chain has TRBV4-3 and TRBJ2-3; TRBD1 agrees at 7 bases. The germline V gene has CDR1 LGHNA and CDR2 YSLEER. J was trimmed by 2 bases and V by 0 bases; bases with no gene match: 5. CDR3 length: 16 amino acids.

This clonotype was recorded a few times. At one boundary the junction diverges from the germline segment, which might be a read error. This chain uses TRBV29-1 with TRBJ2-1, with 10 bases that match TRBD2. Germline V gene data show CDR1 as SQVTM and CDR2 as ANQGSEA. The CDR3 totals 17 residues. The CDR3 nucleotides read TGCAGCGTCGAAGCGGGGGGGCCCAACCTTCCCTACAATGAGCAGTTCTTC. Protein: CSVEAGGPNLPYNEQFF.

This clonotype was recorded a few times. The V gene is TRBV12-3 or TRBV12-4, the J gene TRBJ1-4; TRBD1 might be the D (5 bases). This CDR3 spans 14 amino acids. V was shortened by 5 bases and J by 8 bases, with 15 bases between the two germline ends. CDR3 in DNA: TGTGCCAGCAGTGCGGGGGGGGAAGACGAAAAACTGTTTTTT. Translation: CASSAGGEDEKLFF.

The chain is built from TRBV7-9 and TRBJ1-5; weak D call: TRBD1 (6 bases). In germline, CDR1 is SEHNR, CDR2 FQNEAQ (reference sequence). V lost 0 bases, J lost 4 bases, and 16 bases lay in between. The CDR3 runs to 17 residues. The CDR3 nucleotides are TGTGCCAGCAGCTTAGCCTGGGGGGCTGACGGAAATCAGCCCCAGCATTTT. Encoded protein: CASSLAWGADGNQPQHF. Based on the CDR3 plus reference TRBV7-9 and TRBJ1-5, the full variable domain is DTGVSQNPRHKITKRGQNVTFRCDPISEHNRLYWYRQTLGQGPEFLTYFQNEAQLEKSRLLSDRFSAERPKGSFSTLEIQRTEQGDSAMYLCASSLAWGADGNQPQHFGDGTRLSIL.

The sample holds many counts of this clonotype. The chain couples TRBV7-2 to TRBJ2-2, with D unresolved. The CDR3 is 14 residues long. V gave up 1 base and J gave up 10 bases, with 13 bases separating them. Germline loops: CDR1 SGHTA, CDR2 FQGNSA. The CDR3, as DNA: TGTGCCAGCAGCTTAGTGGCGCTAGGAACGGAGCTGTTTTTT. Translated: CASSLVALGTELFF.

The sample holds a few counts of this clonotype. This chain links TRBV5-1 with TRBJ1-2; TRBD1 is a possible D gene (6 bases). Germline CDR1 SGHRS, CDR2 YFSETQ. The germline V and J ends were trimmed by 3 bases and 5 bases, with 17 bases remaining between them. CDR3 size: 15 residues. CDR3 amino acids: CASSWPDGGAYGYTF. DNA for the CDR3: TGCGCCAGCAGCTGGCCCGACGGGGGCGCGTATGGCTACACCTTC. The entire variable domain, with the rest obtained from reference TRBV5-1 and TRBJ1-2, is as follows: KAGVTQTPRYLIKTRGQQVTLSCSPISGHRSVSWYQQTPGQGLQFLFEYFSETQRNKGNFPGRFSGRQFSNSRSEMNVSTLELGDSALYLCASSWPDGGAYGYTFGSGTRLTVV.

V usage is TRBV4-2 and J usage is TRBJ2-5; TRBD2 agrees at 10 bases. The CDR3 is made up of 15 amino acids. J gave up 5 bases and V 0 bases, and 3 bases lay outside the gene matches. Germline CDR1 LGHNA, CDR2 YNFKEQ. The CDR3 DNA reads TGTGCCAGCAGCCAAGAGGAGCGGGGGGGCGAGACCCAGTACTTC. Encoded protein: CASSQEERGGETQYF.

The genes are TRBV4-3 and TRBJ1-2; D unresolved. Trimming stripped 3 bases from V and 7 bases from J, with 9 bases between. Germline V gene sequence: CDR1 LGHNA, CDR2 YSLEER. This CDR3 has 12 amino acids. CDR3 loop: CASSQGRGGYTF. The CDR3 DNA follows: TGCGCCAGCAGCCAGGGCCGGGGTGGCTACACCTTC.

This clonotype showed up just a few times. This chain links TRBV7-2 with TRBJ2-1; TRBD1 matches at 7 bases. The V gene end was trimmed by 5 bases and the J gene end by 10 bases; junction bases not matched to a gene: 8. CDR1 SGHTA and CDR2 FQGNSA come from the germline V gene. The CDR3 has 13 amino acids. The CDR3 sequence is CASSEDRLREQFF. For the CDR3, the DNA is TGTGCCAGCAGCGAGGACAGGCTTAGGGAGCAGTTCTTC.

This chain uses TRBV4-2 with TRBJ2-7, with TRBD1 matching over 12 bases. Losses at the gene ends were 2 bases for V and 7 bases for J; bases not matched to a gene: 12. The CDR3 runs 17 residues. The germline V gene has CDR1 LGHNA and CDR2 YNFKEQ. CDR3 sequence: CASSQLIRDRGRREQYF. Written as DNA, the CDR3 is TGTGCCAGCAGCCAACTAATCCGGGACAGGGGGCGGAGGGAGCAGTACTTC.

The chain carries TRBV6-6 and TRBJ2-2; D call uncertain. Germline loops: CDR1 MNHNY, CDR2 SVGAGI (reference sequence). The CDR3 has 17 amino acids. With 6 bases removed from V and 5 bases from J, the gap between germline ends came to 22 bases. CDR3: CASRVERGGLVTGELFF. For the CDR3, the DNA is TGTGCCAGCAGAGTTGAGAGAGGCGGCTTAGTGACCGGGGAGCTGTTTTTT.

This clonotype was observed a handful of times. The chain employs TRBV27 and TRBJ2-3, with 9 bases identical to TRBD1. The CDR3 runs 14 residues. The germline CDR1 and CDR2 sequences are MNHEY and SMNVEV (reference sequence). Trimming at V came to 7 bases and at J to 10 bases, leaving 12 bases not matched to a gene. The CDR3 sequence: CASNAGDRVEAQYF. CDR3 DNA: TGTGCCAGCAACGCCGGGGACAGGGTCGAGGCGCAGTATTTT.